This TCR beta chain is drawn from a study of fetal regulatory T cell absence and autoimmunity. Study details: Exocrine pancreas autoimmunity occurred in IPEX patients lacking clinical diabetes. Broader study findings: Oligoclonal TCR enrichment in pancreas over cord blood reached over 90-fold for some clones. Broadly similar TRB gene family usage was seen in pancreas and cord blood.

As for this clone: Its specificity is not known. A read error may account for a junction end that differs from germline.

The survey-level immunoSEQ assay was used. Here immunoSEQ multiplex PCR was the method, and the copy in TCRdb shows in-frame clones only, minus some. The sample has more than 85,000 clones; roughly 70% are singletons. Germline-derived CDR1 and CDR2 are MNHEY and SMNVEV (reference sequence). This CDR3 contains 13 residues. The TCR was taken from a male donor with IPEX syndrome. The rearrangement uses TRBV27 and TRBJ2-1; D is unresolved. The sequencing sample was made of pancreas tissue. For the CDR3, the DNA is TGTGCCAGCAGTTTAAACTCCCACAATGAGCAGTTCTTC. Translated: CASSLNSHNEQFF.